This record concerns one T cell receptor (beta chain) sequence. These data come from a study of kidney transplant recipient with SARS-CoV-2 infection. V dropped 5 bases and J dropped 4 bases, with 23 bases sitting between them. The CDR3 runs 17 residues. In germline, CDR1 is LGHNA, CDR2 YSLEER. TCRdb recomputed calls from the reads with MiXCR, one row per CDR3 protein. The sample shows roughly 230,000 distinct CDR3 sequences, more than 25% of them seen only once. The receptor was isolated from a male patient aged 25 to 39 who had COVID-19 and was a kidney transplant recipient. Some T cells may trace back to the graft donor. This specimen was a blood sample, taken at baseline and on approximately day 120 from a kidney transplant recipient. The gene calls are TRBV4-3 and TRBJ1-2; no reliable D call. The CDR3 protein is CASSSVRGRRKTYGYTF. DNA for the CDR3: TGCGCCAGCAGCTCAGTCCGAGGGCGTCGAAAGACCTATGGCTACACCTTC.